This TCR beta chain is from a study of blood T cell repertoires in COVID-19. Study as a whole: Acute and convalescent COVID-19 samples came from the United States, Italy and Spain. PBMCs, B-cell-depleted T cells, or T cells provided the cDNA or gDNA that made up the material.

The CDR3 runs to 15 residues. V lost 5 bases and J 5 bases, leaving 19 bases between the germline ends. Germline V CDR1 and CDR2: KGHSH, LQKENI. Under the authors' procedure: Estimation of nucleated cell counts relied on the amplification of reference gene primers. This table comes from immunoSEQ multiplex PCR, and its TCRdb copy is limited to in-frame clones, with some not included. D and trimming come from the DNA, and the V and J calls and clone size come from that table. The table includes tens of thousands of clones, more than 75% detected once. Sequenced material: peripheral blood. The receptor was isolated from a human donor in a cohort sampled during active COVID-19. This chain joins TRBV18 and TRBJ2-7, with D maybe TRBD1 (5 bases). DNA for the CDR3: TGTGCCAGCTCAATTATGGGGCAGGGTTTCCACGAGCAGTACTTC. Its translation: CASSIMGQGFHEQYF.